A single TCR beta chain is shown here with its context. In Seattle, patients joined the study during active infection and were tracked longitudinally. The data were taken from a study of blood T cell repertoires in COVID-19. For the study at large: PBMCs, B-cell-depleted T cells, or T cells were the source of the cDNA or gDNA that made up the material.

V was clipped by 4 bases and J by 7 bases; unmatched bases: 9. This CDR3 contains 14 residues. Per the germline V gene, CDR1 is LNHDA and CDR2 is SQIVND (reference sequence). Authors' data handling: Amplification of reference gene primers was used by the study to estimate nucleated cell counts. Assay: immunoSEQ multiplex PCR; the TCRdb copy retains only in-frame clones and omits some. The V and J calls and clone size come from that table; D and trimming were worked out from the DNA. The data hold about 480,000 clones, with roughly nine tenths observed a single time. The TCR originated in a man aged 18 to 35 with COVID-19, enrolled during active disease. Sequenced input: peripheral blood. This sequence joins TRBV19 and TRBJ1-2; TRBD1 matches 7 bases. In DNA, the CDR3 is TGTGCCAGTAGTAAACGGCGGCAGGGGGGTGGCTACACCTTC. This translates into CASSKRRQGGGYTF.